This T cell receptor (beta chain) was identified during a study of blood T cell repertoires in COVID-19. For the study at large: Some COVID-19 samples were acute and others convalescent; all came from the United States, Italy and Spain. PBMCs, B-cell-depleted T cells, or T cells were the source of the cDNA or gDNA that made up the material.

This clone was seen once. CDR3 length equals 16 residues. Trimming removed 4 bases from V and 8 bases from J, with 19 bases in between. The V gene's germline CDR1 is SGHRS and CDR2 YFSETQ. Only in-frame clones appear in the TCRdb table, and some are missing; sequencing was by immunoSEQ multiplex PCR. The table lists roughly 230,000 clones, over 90% of them singletons. The chain has TRBV5-1 and TRBJ1-6, with TRBD1 as a possible D gene (6 bases). This receptor was obtained from a man aged 25 to 40 with COVID-19, enrolled during active disease. Sequencing was carried out using peripheral blood. CDR3 loop: CASSPDAVGQYSPLHF. In DNA, the CDR3 is TGCGCCAGCAGCCCGGACGCGGTCGGACAGTATTCACCCCTCCACTTT.